A single sample is the source of the 27 T cell receptor beta chains below, sequenced in a study of Ad26.COV2.S vaccination and SARS-CoV-2 variants. Indicated treatment: roughly 19 received Ad26.COV2.S at low or high dose, single or two shots; about 5 received placebo; per-sample allocation not given. Repertoires come from day 63 after the first vaccine or placebo injection. Sequencing was performed with immunoSEQ multiplex PCR; in TCRdb, only in-frame clones are kept and a portion is missing. The repertoire includes about 350,000 clones, about 85% of them detected once, and 3.3% sits in the top ten. Sequencing used peripheral blood, obtained in a trial of Ad26.COV2.S vaccine versus placebo. Source of these receptors: a person between 18 and 59 years old who received the Ad26.COV2.S COVID-19 vaccine or a placebo.

The rearrangement links TRBV9 to TRBJ2-7; 7 positions agree with TRBD1. The germline CDR1 and CDR2 sequences are SGDLS and YYNGEE. This CDR3 has 16 residues. The ends lost 0 bases at V and 4 bases at J; junction bases unmatched: 10. CDR3 loop: CASSVGQGAATYEQYF. The CDR3 DNA reads TGTGCCAGCAGCGTAGGACAGGGAGCAGCAACTTACGAGCAGTACTTC.

The rearrangement uses TRBV4-3 and TRBJ2-1, with TRBD1 matching over 10 bases. CDR1 LGHNA and CDR2 YSLEER come from the germline V gene. This CDR3 region has 15 residues. With 3 bases clipped from V and 5 bases from J, the junction kept 4 bases outside the gene matches. The CDR3 spells CASSHGTGENNEQFF. The CDR3 DNA follows: TGCGCCAGCAGCCATGGGACAGGGGAGAACAATGAGCAGTTCTTC.

The chain joins TRBV5-4 to TRBJ2-3; 9 bases are shared with TRBD2. Germline CDR1 and CDR2: SGHNT and YYREEE (reference sequence). CDR3 length: 15 residues. Trimming cost V 0 bases and J 3 bases; bases outside gene matches: 2. The CDR3 loop reads CASSLGGGATDTQYF. The DNA for the CDR3 is TGTGCCAGCAGCTTGGGCGGGGGGGCGACAGATACGCAGTATTTT.

CDR3 region: CASSLLGGLGTDTQYF. The DNA of the CDR3 is TGTGCCAGCAGTTTATTAGGGGGCTTGGGCACAGATACGCAGTATTTT. V usage is TRBV27 and J usage is TRBJ2-3, with 7 bases fitting TRBD1. V shed 1 base and J 1 base; nucleotides not matched to a gene: 5. The CDR3 covers 16 residues. Germline-derived CDR1 and CDR2 are MNHEY and SMNVEV (reference sequence).

This clone was recorded only once. V and J are TRBV7-7 and TRBJ2-5; 7 nucleotides agree with TRBD1. J gave up 2 bases and V 5 bases, and 5 bases lay outside the gene matches. This CDR3 is 14 amino acids long. Germline V gene lookup returns CDR1 SSHAT and CDR2 FNYEAQ (reference sequence). The CDR3 loop is CASSHGTAQETQYF. CDR3 DNA sequence: TGTGCCAGCAGCCATGGGACAGCACAAGAGACCCAGTACTTC.

The rearrangement joins TRBV6-5 to TRBJ1-1; TRBD1 aligns across 7 bases. Trimming removed 7 bases from V and 1 base from J; junction bases left unmatched: 6. The CDR3 consists of 14 residues. The germline gives CDR1 MNHEY, CDR2 SVGAGI. CDR3 nucleotides: TGTGCCAGCACCGCGACAGGGAAGAACACTGAAGCTTTCTTT. As protein: CASTATGKNTEAFF.

The chain joins TRBV29-1 to TRBJ1-2, with D unresolved. The V end lost 3 bases, the J end lost 1 base, and 9 bases lay between the germline ends. The CDR3 has 13 residues. Per germline, CDR1 SQVTM and CDR2 ANQGSEA. CDR3 nucleotides: TGCAGCGTTGACCTTCGAGATAACTATGGCTACACCTTC. Translated: CSVDLRDNYGYTF. The full variable domain, with the rest looked up from reference TRBV29-1 and TRBJ1-2, is SAVISQKPSRDICQRGTSLTIQCQVDSQVTMMFWYRQQPGQSLTLIATANQGSEATYESGFVIDKFPISRPNLTFSTLTVSNMSPEDSSIYLCSVDLRDNYGYTFGSGTRLTVV.

V is TRBV2 and J is TRBJ2-5; TRBD2 is a possible D gene (6 bases). This CDR3 spans 20 amino acids. In germline, CDR1 is SNHLY, CDR2 FYNNEI. V was shortened by 5 bases and J by 1 base, with 29 bases between the two germline ends. The CDR3 is CASSKPRGPATSGVQETQYF. CDR3 DNA: TGTGCCAGCAGTAAACCCCGGGGACCCGCGACATCGGGGGTCCAAGAGACCCAGTACTTC.

The rearrangement links TRBV24-1 to TRBJ2-5; the D call may be TRBD1 or TRBD2 (5 bases each). Trimming stripped 4 bases from V and 5 bases from J, with 7 bases between. This CDR3 is built from 12 residues. Germline CDR1 reads KGHDR; CDR2 reads SFDVKD. The CDR3 here is CATSEGVETQYF. The CDR3 nucleotides are TGTGCCACCAGTGAGGGGGTCGAGACCCAGTACTTC.

DNA for the CDR3: TGTGCCAGCAGCCAAGCTCTAGCGGGAGGGCCGGGCACAGATACGCAGTATTTT. Translating it yields CASSQALAGGPGTDTQYF. The genes are TRBV4-2 and TRBJ2-3; 12 bases fit TRBD2. Germline assignment: CDR1 LGHNA and CDR2 YNFKEQ. The CDR3 has 18 residues. The V segment lost 1 base and the J segment 1 base; nucleotides outside the gene matches: 6.

The chain uses TRBV4-1 and TRBJ2-7; 8 bases line up with TRBD2. The length of the CDR3 is 13 residues. Germline CDR1 and CDR2: MGHRA and YSYEKL. J lost 6 bases, V lost 3 bases, and 4 bases had no gene match. The CDR3 here is CASSHFRGGEQYF. The CDR3 DNA reads as TGCGCCAGCAGCCATTTTCGGGGGGGCGAGCAGTACTTC.

This clone came up once. The chain joins TRBV27 to TRBJ1-2; a weak D match, TRBD1 (5 bases). The CDR3 totals 12 residues. Trimming shortened V by 2 bases and J by 6 bases, and 7 bases separated the two germline ends. Germline CDR1 and CDR2: MNHEY and SMNVEV (reference sequence). DNA for the CDR3: TGTGCCAGCAGTTTAGCAGGGAATGGCTACACCTTC. Protein product: CASSLAGNGYTF.

This chain uses TRBV4-3 with TRBJ2-3; a possible D gene is TRBD1 (5 bases). CDR3 length: 16 amino acids. The V gene lost 0 bases and the J gene lost 1 base, with 11 bases spanning the gap. Germline V gene data show CDR1 as LGHNA and CDR2 as YSLEER. The CDR3 reads CASSQDGALGTDTQYF. The CDR3 nucleotides are TGCGCCAGCAGCCAAGATGGGGCTCTAGGCACAGATACGCAGTATTTT.

The V and J genes are TRBV9 and TRBJ2-4; D is uncertain. V dropped 3 bases and J dropped 8 bases, with 15 bases sitting between them. The CDR3 sequence is 14 residues long. In germline, CDR1 is SGDLS, CDR2 YYNGEE. In DNA, the CDR3 is TGTGCCAGCAGCGCCAGCATCCTCCAGGACATTCAGTACTTC. It specifies CASSASILQDIQYF.

In its sample, this clone was seen once. This chain links TRBV29-1 with TRBJ2-1; TRBD2 matches 8 bases. Trimming at V came to 4 bases and at J to 7 bases, leaving 9 bases not matched to a gene. The CDR3 runs 14 residues. CDR1 and CDR2 from the germline V gene are SQVTM and ANQGSEA. The CDR3 nucleotides read TGCAGCGTTGTTCATTGGACGGGGGGGAATGAGCAGTTCTTC. This sequence encodes CSVVHWTGGNEQFF.

The rearrangement links TRBV27 to TRBJ1-2; a possible D gene is TRBD1 (6 bases). This CDR3 is 14 amino acids long. The V and J ends lost 2 bases and 5 bases respectively, with 12 bases between them. Looked up from germline, CDR1 is MNHEY and CDR2 is SMNVEV (reference sequence). Here the CDR3 reads CASSLRGVGYGYTF. The CDR3, as DNA: TGTGCCAGCAGTTTAAGGGGGGTCGGGTATGGCTACACCTTC.

CDR3 nucleotides: TGTGCCAGCAGCCAAGAACGGGTCTCATACGAGCAGTACTTC. This codes for CASSQERVSYEQYF. V gene TRBV14 combines with J gene TRBJ2-7; D remains ambiguous. The V gene lost 0 bases and the J gene lost 4 bases, with 10 bases spanning the gap. This CDR3 region has 14 residues. Germline V gene sequence: CDR1 SGHDN, CDR2 FVKESK. Based on the CDR3 plus reference TRBV14 and TRBJ2-7, the full variable domain is EAGVTQFPSHSVIEKGQTVTLRCDPISGHDNLYWYRRVMGKEIKFLLHFVKESKQDESGMPNNRFLAERTGGTYSTLKVQPAELEDSGVYFCASSQERVSYEQYFGPGTRLTVT.

The V and J genes are TRBV6-5 and TRBJ2-7, with 11 bases that match TRBD2. The trim removed 2 bases at V and 0 bases at J, leaving 3 bases unmatched. Germline CDR1 MNHEY, CDR2 SVGAGI. There are 16 residues in the CDR3. CDR3 bases: TGTGCCAGCAGTTACGGGGGACTAGCGGCCTCCTACGAGCAGTACTTC. Translated: CASSYGGLAASYEQYF.

The chain is built from TRBV11-2 and TRBJ2-7; D unresolved. The length of the CDR3 is 13 residues. CDR1 and CDR2 (germline): SGHAT, FQNNGV. Trimming cost V 3 bases and J 6 bases, with 12 bases left between them. CDR3 in DNA: TGTGCCAGCAGCTTTGACCGACTCTCCGAGCAGTACTTC. Translated, it gives CASSFDRLSEQYF. The full variable domain, completed using reference TRBV11-2 and TRBJ2-7, is EAGVAQSPRYKIIEKRQSVAFWCNPISGHATLYWYQQILGQGPKLLIQFQNNGVVDDSQLPKDRFSAERLKGVDSTLKIQPAKLEDSAVYLCASSFDRLSEQYFGPGTRLTVT.

This chain connects TRBV5-4 to TRBJ2-2, with a possible D match to TRBD1 (6 bases). CDR1 and CDR2 (germline): SGHNT, YYREEE (reference sequence). V was clipped by 0 bases and J by 2 bases, with 11 bases between them. The CDR3 is 16 residues long. CDR3 residues: CASSLAARGNTGELFF. The CDR3 DNA sequence: TGTGCCAGCAGCTTGGCTGCCAGGGGAAACACCGGGGAGCTGTTTTTT.

The chain carries TRBV11-2 and TRBJ2-7, with unresolved D. The V end was cut by 0 bases, the J end by 0 bases, with 9 bases between. The CDR3 length is 15 residues. Looked up from germline, CDR1 is SGHAT and CDR2 is FQNNGV. The chain's CDR3 is CASSLDPAGSYEQYF. The CDR3, as DNA: TGTGCCAGCAGCTTAGATCCAGCCGGCTCCTACGAGCAGTACTTC.

The J gene is TRBJ2-7, the V gene TRBV5-6; TRBD1 might be the D (6 bases). Germline CDR1 reads SGHDT; CDR2 reads YYEEEE. Trimming removed 4 bases at V and 3 bases at J, with 23 bases between. This CDR3 has 17 residues. Here the CDR3 reads CASSTTTHRESIYEQYF. CDR3 nucleotides: TGTGCCAGCAGCACAACCACCCACAGGGAATCCATCTACGAGCAGTACTTC.

The chain recombines TRBV18 with TRBJ1-2; 8 positions match TRBD1. Germline V gives CDR1 KGHSH, CDR2 LQKENI. This CDR3 contains 15 residues. With V trimmed by 3 bases and J by 3 bases, 6 bases remained unmatched. The CDR3 loop reads CASSPTGEAYYGYTF. The CDR3 DNA reads TGTGCCAGCTCACCGACAGGGGAGGCCTACTATGGCTACACCTTC.

A single count supports this clone. V gene TRBV5-4 combines with J gene TRBJ1-4; TRBD1 is a possible D gene (6 bases). V dropped 4 bases and J dropped 5 bases, with 18 bases sitting between them. CDR3 length: 16 residues. CDR1 SGHNT and CDR2 YYREEE come from the germline V gene (reference sequence). The CDR3 region is CASSPGTGPLNEKLFF. As DNA, the CDR3 is TGTGCCAGCAGCCCAGGCACAGGGCCCTTAAATGAAAAACTGTTTTTT.

The genes are TRBV9 and TRBJ2-5; TRBD2 aligns across 8 bases. CDR1 is SGDLS, CDR2 YYNGEE, per germline. The CDR3 runs to 15 residues. The ends lost 0 bases at V and 5 bases at J; junction bases unmatched: 6. CDR3 DNA sequence: TGTGCCAGCAGCGTAGATGGACTAGCAACGGAGACCCAGTACTTC. Its protein product is CASSVDGLATETQYF.

The rearrangement joins TRBV7-9 to TRBJ2-3; TRBD1 matches 7 bases. In germline, CDR1 is SEHNR, CDR2 FQNEAQ (reference sequence). The J segment lost 2 bases and the V segment lost 7 bases, leaving 6 bases of the junction unmatched. This CDR3 contains 14 residues. CDR3 region: CASTLRGPTDTQYF. For the CDR3, the DNA is TGTGCCAGCACCCTTAGGGGGCCCACAGATACGCAGTATTTT.

The chain recombines TRBV9 with TRBJ2-7; perhaps TRBD1 as D (5 bases). The V gene's germline CDR1 is SGDLS and CDR2 YYNGEE. Trimming removed 0 bases from V and 2 bases from J, with 12 bases in between. This CDR3 region has 15 residues. The DNA of the CDR3 is TGTGCCAGCAGCGTAGCCCCAGGGTCGGCCTACGAGCAGTACTTC. Amino acids: CASSVAPGSAYEQYF. Complete variable domain (other parts from reference TRBV9 and TRBJ2-7): DSGVTQTPKHLITATGQRVTLRCSPRSGDLSVYWYQQSLDQGLQFLIQYYNGEERAKGNILERFSAQQFPDLHSELNLSSLELGDSALYFCASSVAPGSAYEQYFGPGTRLTVT.